This T cell receptor beta chain was identified in a study of tissue T cells after allogeneic stem cell transplantation. Points from the study as a whole: Within patients, tissue anatomy strongly shaped TCR repertoire composition.

Per germline, CDR1 KGHTA and CDR2 FQNQQP. The CDR3 is 13 residues long. Some clones are missing from TCRdb's copy, which holds only in-frame ones; the method was immunoSEQ multiplex PCR. The repertoire consists of about 9,000 clones, with 36% occurring once and the leading ten covering approximately 5.3%. Time point indicated: mouse harvest day 14 after allogeneic transplant. Tail vein injection delivered 10^7 T-cell-depleted bone marrow cells and 10^6 splenic CD5+ T cells. This mouse GVHD model was MHC-mismatched B6 to BALB/c, profiled day 7 or 14. By sample share, this clone is medium-sized (0.01 to 0.1%). Its antigen is undetermined. Here the gene names and germline are mouse. The CDR3 is cut off 1 residue early in the read; its end comes from the germline J gene.

The J gene is TRBJ2-7, the V gene TRBV23; the DNA was not used to check the table's D call, TRBD2. Sequencing was done on a sample of skin. This receptor was obtained from a female BALB/c mouse given C57BL/6 T cells with graft-versus-host disease after an allogeneic hematopoietic cell transplant. The CDR3 sequence: CSSTSDWGGEQYF. The part of the CDR3 DNA that was read is TGCTCCAGCACCTCGGACTGGGGGGGTGAACAGTAC.